The next 9 T cell receptor beta chains were all read from a single sample in a study of T cells after yellow fever vaccination. Each CDR3 protein is one row after TCRdb ran MiXCR on the 5' RACE reads. The sample consists of 500,000 to 650,000 distinct CDR3 sequences, approximately 13% of them appearing once. The source material was PBMCs, sampled on the day of the yellow fever booster vaccination. All receptors derive from a man between 25 and 39 years old who received the YFV17D yellow fever vaccine.

The chain uses TRBV10-3 and TRBJ2-5, with D maybe TRBD1 (5 bases). The CDR3 has 14 residues. V lost 0 bases to trimming and J lost 5 bases, with 10 bases between them. Germline loops: CDR1 ENHRY, CDR2 SYGVKD. The CDR3 bases are TGTGCCATCAGTGAGTCTCAGGGTGGGGAGACCCAGTACTTC. It specifies CAISESQGGETQYF.

This clonotype turned up a few times. This chain joins TRBV12-3 or TRBV12-4 and TRBJ2-1; TRBD2 agrees at 9 bases. The CDR3 is made up of 15 amino acids. V shed 6 bases and J 8 bases; nucleotides not matched to a gene: 11. CDR3 loop: CASRSFAGGPDEQFF. DNA of the CDR3: TGTGCCAGCAGGAGCTTTGCGGGAGGGCCTGATGAGCAGTTCTTC.

The genes are TRBV7-9 and TRBJ2-7, with D maybe TRBD2 (6 bases). The V and J ends lost 3 bases and 4 bases respectively, with 13 bases between them. From germline, CDR1 is SEHNR and CDR2 FQNEAQ (reference sequence). This CDR3 has 14 amino acids. The DNA for the CDR3 is TGTGCCAGCAGCTTCCAGGGAGGCCCTTACGAGCAGTACTTC. Translated, it gives CASSFQGGPYEQYF.

The CDR3 bases are TGTGCCAGCACCGACGGTCGGGGACGCACCATATATTTT. Its protein product is CASTDGRGRTIYF. The V and J genes are TRBV6-1 and TRBJ1-3; TRBD1 is a possible D gene (5 bases). Trimming removed 7 bases from V and 9 bases from J, with 16 bases in between. Germline lookup yields CDR1 MNHNS and CDR2 SASEGT. The CDR3 is 13 amino acids.

This clonotype was counted a few times. The chain couples TRBV7-8 to TRBJ2-1; tentative D call: TRBD2 (6 bases). Per germline, CDR1 SGHVS and CDR2 FQNEAQ. V lost 5 bases and J 3 bases, leaving 17 bases between the germline ends. This CDR3 spans 16 amino acids. DNA for the CDR3: TGTGCCAGCAGCCCCCTGGGTGCGGGGAACTACAATGAGCAGTTCTTC. Its translation is CASSPLGAGNYNEQFF.

There are a few counts of this clonotype. J is TRBJ2-1 and V is TRBV11-2; 8 nucleotides line up with TRBD1. Unmatched junction bases numbered 9, after V lost 7 bases and J lost 4 bases. This CDR3 has 15 residues. The V gene's germline CDR1 is SGHAT and CDR2 FQNNGV. The CDR3 DNA sequence: TGTGCCAGCACCAATCAGGGGGCTGGGTACAATGAGCAGTTCTTC. Translating it yields CASTNQGAGYNEQFF. Full variable domain (rest looked up from reference TRBV11-2 and TRBJ2-1): EAGVAQSPRYKIIEKRQSVAFWCNPISGHATLYWYQQILGQGPKLLIQFQNNGVVDDSQLPKDRFSAERLKGVDSTLKIQPAKLEDSAVYLCASTNQGAGYNEQFFGPGTRLTVL.

This clonotype was observed a handful of times. This sequence joins TRBV10-1 and TRBJ1-1; the match to TRBD1 covers 8 bases. CDR3 size: 15 residues. The J segment lost 1 base and the V segment lost 3 bases, leaving 4 bases of the junction unmatched. CDR1 is WNHNN, CDR2 SYGVQD, per germline (reference sequence). Here the CDR3 reads CASSDPGGPNTEAFF. CDR3 bases: TGCGCCAGCAGTGATCCAGGGGGCCCGAACACTGAAGCTTTCTTT.

The chain carries TRBV15 and TRBJ2-1; the D gene could be TRBD1 or TRBD2 (5 bases each). Germline CDR1 and CDR2: LNHNV and YYDKDF (reference sequence). The CDR3 consists of 19 residues. V was clipped by 2 bases and J by 0 bases, with 20 bases between them. CDR3 DNA sequence: TGTGCCACCAGCAGATTTACCTCCCCGGGACCGGGCTCCTACAATGAGCAGTTCTTC. Its translation is CATSRFTSPGPGSYNEQFF.

This clonotype appeared many times. The J gene is TRBJ2-1, the V gene TRBV12-3 or TRBV12-4, with TRBD2 matching over 7 bases. This CDR3 contains 14 residues. With V trimmed by 2 bases and J by 9 bases, 7 bases remained unmatched. The CDR3 nucleotides are TGTGCCAGCAGTTTAAGTCTAGCGGTACCTGAGCAGTTCTTC. Its translation is CASSLSLAVPEQFF.